This TCR beta chain was sequenced during a study of blood T cell repertoires in COVID-19. The length of the CDR3 is 16 residues. Trimming removed 0 bases at V and 14 bases at J, with 22 bases between. Germline CDR1 is LGHNA and CDR2 is YNFKEQ. Per the original methods: Cell counts per sample came from amplifying reference gene primers. TCRdb keeps only in-frame clones here, not all; method: immunoSEQ multiplex PCR. V, J and clone size derive from that table, while D and trimming were established from the DNA sequence. The sample records approximately 100,000 clones, approximately 84% being singletons.

The specimen was peripheral blood. The chain joins TRBV4-2 to TRBJ1-4; TRBD1 is a possible D gene (6 bases). This TCR was sampled from a human donor in a cohort sampled during active or convalescent COVID-19. CDR3 region: CASSQESWDTSRPLFF. As DNA, the CDR3 is TGTGCCAGCAGCCAAGAATCATGGGACACAAGTCGCCCGCTGTTTTTT.